This record concerns one T cell receptor beta chain sequence. This clonotype is considered medium-sized (0.01 to 0.1%). It has no known antigen specificity. A read error may produce the germline difference seen at one junction end. The sample belongs to a study of circulating CD8 cells and anti-PD-1 response in melanoma (dated by TCRdb to 2019 to 2021). About the study as a whole: Patients received nivolumab intravenously at 3 mg/kg every 2 weeks. The melanoma cohort had some 13 patients, seven of whom got anti-PD-1 as first-line therapy, while the other six had previously had targeted therapy or immunotherapy. Patients with complete or partial responses were counted as responders, while patients with stable or progressive disease (RECIST v1.1) were counted as non-responders. The TCR repertoire analysis covered roughly eleven melanoma patients: 7 non-responders and 4 responders. PD-1 on on-treatment samples was detected using a biotinylated anti-human IgG4 antibody.

General findings and caveats noted by the study authors: Both treatment-naive and previously treated patients were included in the cohort, and this mixing was noted by the authors as something that could influence results. Only baseline and M1 samples from a small cohort with few responders were used in the published TCR repertoire comparisons. Repertoires were found to be largely private between subsets, with under 7.5% of TRB clonotypes shared at M1, and the highest sharing was observed between DPOS and TIGIT. The DNEG repertoire was the most diverse; PD-1 and DPOS showed similar, higher clonality, and TIGIT repertoires were the least diverse. Because of limited material, replicates were generally not included when the experiments were performed. Tumor material was not accessible, so tumor reactivity was assessed by peptide assays on expanded sorted subsets instead.

A BD FACSAria II cell sorter was used to sort four subsets, defined by PD-1 and/or TIGIT, from live CD3+CD8+TCRalphabeta+ cells. To characterize relevance to anti-PD-1 therapy response, circulating CD8 T cells were sorted into four subsets based on PD-1 and TIGIT expression. For each sorted CD8 T-cell subset, both the TCR alpha and TCR beta chains were sequenced. Peripheral blood was collected at three points: before the first anti-PD-1 injection, after two injections and after four injections. Ficoll gradient centrifugation was used to isolate PBMCs immediately. Until use, PBMCs were stored frozen in liquid nitrogen in RPMI containing about 20% FCS and approximately 9.7% DMSO. After thawing, PBMCs were stained with a viability dye and with antibodies against CD3, CD8alpha, TCRalphabeta, PD-1 and TIGIT. Total RNA was extracted with the RNeasy Kit, and a RIN above 7 was reached by every sample. Sequencing relied on a NextSeq 500. Starting from about 15 ng of total RNA, TCR libraries were made with the QIAseq Immune Repertoire RNA Library Kit, Human TCR Panel. TCR libraries were sequenced on an Illumina NextSeq with a Mid Output V2 kit, using asymmetric 261x41 paired-end reads. Each TCR library was diluted to around 4 nM, after which the TCR libraries were pooled, denatured and loaded at 0.95 to 1 pM. On the study's bioinformatics: TCR FASTQ files were processed in the QIAGEN GeneGlobe Data Analysis Center, with downstream analysis in R 3.5.2. Clonality was calculated as one minus Shannon entropy normalized by the log of the number of unique productive sequences. TRA or TRB clonotypes differing in abundance between baseline and M1 were identified within each subset by Fisher exact tests at 5% FDR. Clonotypes with differential abundance were classified as emerging, expanding, contracting or non-expanding/contracting. Morisita's overlap index was used to measure how much repertoires overlapped between patients. TCRdb reworked the public reads: Q25 trimming with fastp, MiXCR clone assembly, productive beta chains retained. Identical CDR3 protein sequences are pooled into one entry, listed with their most common genes and DNA. The V and J calls come from TCRdb's annotation, not from the publication. Here the sample has approximately 450 distinct CDR3 sequences; 12% occur a single time. Roughly 69% of the sample belongs to the ten largest clones.

According to the germline V gene, CDR1 reads SGHTA and CDR2 reads FQGTGA. The CDR3 spans 13 residues, from the cysteine through the phenylalanine. Kept here is only the CDR3 DNA, which spans 39 bases and is read in frame from base 1. The origin of this receptor is a human donor with melanoma. The sequences come from CD8+ T cells from PBMCs, collected at baseline or after one month of anti-PD-1 therapy (not recorded which). The rearrangement joined TRBV7-3 to TRBJ2-4, with no D gene named confidently. The DNA reads TGTGCCAGCAGCGACGGTGGCAAAGACATTCAGTACTTC. Its coded protein is CASSDGGKDIQYF.